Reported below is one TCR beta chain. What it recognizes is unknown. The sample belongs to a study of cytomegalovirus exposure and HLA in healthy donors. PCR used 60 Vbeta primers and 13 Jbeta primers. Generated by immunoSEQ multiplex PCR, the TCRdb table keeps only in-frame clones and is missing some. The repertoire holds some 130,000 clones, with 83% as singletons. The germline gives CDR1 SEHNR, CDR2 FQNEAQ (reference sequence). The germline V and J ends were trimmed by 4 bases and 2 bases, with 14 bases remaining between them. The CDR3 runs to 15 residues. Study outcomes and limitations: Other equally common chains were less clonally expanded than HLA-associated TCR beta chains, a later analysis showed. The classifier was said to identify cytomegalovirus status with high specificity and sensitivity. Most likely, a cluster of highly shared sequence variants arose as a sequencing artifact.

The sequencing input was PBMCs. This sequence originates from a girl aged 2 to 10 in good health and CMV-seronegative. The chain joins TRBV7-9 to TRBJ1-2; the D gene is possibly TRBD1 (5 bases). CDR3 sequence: CASSSTDSNNYGYTF. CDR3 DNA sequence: TGTGCCAGCAGCTCTACTGACAGTAACAACTATGGCTACACCTTC.